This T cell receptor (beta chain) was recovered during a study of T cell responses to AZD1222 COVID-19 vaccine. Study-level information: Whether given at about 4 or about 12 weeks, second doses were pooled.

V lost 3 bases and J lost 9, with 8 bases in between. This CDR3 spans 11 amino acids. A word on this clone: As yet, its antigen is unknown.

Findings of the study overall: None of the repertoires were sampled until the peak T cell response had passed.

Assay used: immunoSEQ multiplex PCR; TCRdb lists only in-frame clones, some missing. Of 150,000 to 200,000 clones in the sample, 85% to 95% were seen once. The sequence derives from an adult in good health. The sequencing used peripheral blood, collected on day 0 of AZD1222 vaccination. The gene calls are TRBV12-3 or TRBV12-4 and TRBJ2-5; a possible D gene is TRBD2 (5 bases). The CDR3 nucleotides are TGTGCCAGCAGTTTTAGCGAGGCCCAGTACTTC. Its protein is CASSFSEAQYF.